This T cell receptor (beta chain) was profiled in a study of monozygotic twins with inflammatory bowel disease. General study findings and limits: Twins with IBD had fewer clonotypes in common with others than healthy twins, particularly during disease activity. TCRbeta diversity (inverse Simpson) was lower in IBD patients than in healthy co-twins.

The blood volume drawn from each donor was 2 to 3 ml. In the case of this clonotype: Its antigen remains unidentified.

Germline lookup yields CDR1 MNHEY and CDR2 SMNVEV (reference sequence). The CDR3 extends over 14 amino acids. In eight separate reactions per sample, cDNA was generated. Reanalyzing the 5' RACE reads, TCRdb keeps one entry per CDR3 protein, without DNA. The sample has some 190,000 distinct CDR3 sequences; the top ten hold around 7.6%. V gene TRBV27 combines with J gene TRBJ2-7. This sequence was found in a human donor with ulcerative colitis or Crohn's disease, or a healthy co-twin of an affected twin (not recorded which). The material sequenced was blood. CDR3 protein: CASSLQAGPYEQYF.